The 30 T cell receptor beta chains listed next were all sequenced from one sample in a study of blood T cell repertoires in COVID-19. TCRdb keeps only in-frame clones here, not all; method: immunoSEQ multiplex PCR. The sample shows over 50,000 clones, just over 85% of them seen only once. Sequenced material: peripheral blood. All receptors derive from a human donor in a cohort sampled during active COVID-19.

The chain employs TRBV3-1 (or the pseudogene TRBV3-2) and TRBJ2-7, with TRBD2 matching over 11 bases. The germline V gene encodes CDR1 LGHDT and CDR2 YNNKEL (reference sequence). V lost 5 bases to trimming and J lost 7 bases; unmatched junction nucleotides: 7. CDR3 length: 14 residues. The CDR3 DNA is TGTGCCAGCAGCTCCGTAGCGGGGGGGCGTGAGCAGTACTTC. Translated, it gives CASSSVAGGREQYF.

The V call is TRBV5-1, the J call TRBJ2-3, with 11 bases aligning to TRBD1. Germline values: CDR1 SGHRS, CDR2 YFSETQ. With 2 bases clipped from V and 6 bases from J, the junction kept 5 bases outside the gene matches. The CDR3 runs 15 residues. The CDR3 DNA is TGCGCCAGCAGCTTAGCGGGACAGGGGGAGGATACGCAGTATTTT. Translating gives CASSLAGQGEDTQYF.

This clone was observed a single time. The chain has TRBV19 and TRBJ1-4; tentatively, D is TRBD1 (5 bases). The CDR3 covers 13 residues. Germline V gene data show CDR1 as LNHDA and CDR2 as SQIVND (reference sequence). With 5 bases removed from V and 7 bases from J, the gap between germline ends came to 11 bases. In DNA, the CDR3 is TGTGCCAGTAGTCCAGGGTCCGGTGAAAAACTGTTTTTT. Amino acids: CASSPGSGEKLFF.

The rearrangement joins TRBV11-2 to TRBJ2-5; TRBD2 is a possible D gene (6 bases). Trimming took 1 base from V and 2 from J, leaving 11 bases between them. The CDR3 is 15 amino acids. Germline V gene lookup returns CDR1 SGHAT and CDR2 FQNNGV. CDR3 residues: CASSLAGAPQETQYF. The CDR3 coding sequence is TGTGCCAGCAGCTTAGCGGGAGCCCCACAAGAGACCCAGTACTTC.

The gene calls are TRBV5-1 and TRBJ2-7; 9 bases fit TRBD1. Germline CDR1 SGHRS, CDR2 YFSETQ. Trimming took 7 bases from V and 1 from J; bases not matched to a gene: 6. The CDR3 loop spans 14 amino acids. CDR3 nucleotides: TGCGCCAGCGCCGTGACAGGGGGGTCCTACGAGCAGTACTTC. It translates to CASAVTGGSYEQYF. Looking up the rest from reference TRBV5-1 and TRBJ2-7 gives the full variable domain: KAGVTQTPRYLIKTRGQQVTLSCSPISGHRSVSWYQQTPGQGLQFLFEYFSETQRNKGNFPGRFSGRQFSNSRSEMNVSTLELGDSALYLCASAVTGGSYEQYFGPGTRLTVT.

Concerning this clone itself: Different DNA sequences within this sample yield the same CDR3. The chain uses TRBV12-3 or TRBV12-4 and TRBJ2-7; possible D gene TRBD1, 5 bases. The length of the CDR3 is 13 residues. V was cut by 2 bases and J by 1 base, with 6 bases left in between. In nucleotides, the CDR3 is TGTGCCAGCAGTTTATCAGGGTCCTACGAGCAGTACTTC. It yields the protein CASSLSGSYEQYF.

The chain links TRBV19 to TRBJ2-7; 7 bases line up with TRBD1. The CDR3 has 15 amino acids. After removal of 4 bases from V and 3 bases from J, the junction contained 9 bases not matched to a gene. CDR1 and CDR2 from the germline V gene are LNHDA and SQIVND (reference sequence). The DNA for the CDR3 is TGTGCCAGTAGTAAGGGGGCAGACGGTCTCTACGAGCAGTACTTC. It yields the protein CASSKGADGLYEQYF. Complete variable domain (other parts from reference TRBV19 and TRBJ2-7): DGGITQSPKYLFRKEGQNVTLSCEQNLNHDAMYWYRQDPGQGLRLIYYSQIVNDFQKGDIAEGYSVSREKKESFPLTVTSAQKNPTAFYLCASSKGADGLYEQYFGPGTRLTVT.

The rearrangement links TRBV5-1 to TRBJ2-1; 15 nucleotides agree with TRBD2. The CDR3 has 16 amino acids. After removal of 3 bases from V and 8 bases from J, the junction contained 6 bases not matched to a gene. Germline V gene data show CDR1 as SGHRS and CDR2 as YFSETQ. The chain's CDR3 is CASSSRTSGGAHEQFF. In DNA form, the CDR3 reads TGCGCCAGCAGCTCGAGGACTAGCGGGGGGGCACATGAGCAGTTCTTC.

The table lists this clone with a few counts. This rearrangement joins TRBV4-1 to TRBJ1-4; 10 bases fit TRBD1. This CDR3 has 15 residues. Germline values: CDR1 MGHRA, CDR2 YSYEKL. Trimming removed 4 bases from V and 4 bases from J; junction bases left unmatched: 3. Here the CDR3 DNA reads TGCGCCAGCAGCCCAGACAGGGGGCATAATGAAAAACTGTTTTTT. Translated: CASSPDRGHNEKLFF.

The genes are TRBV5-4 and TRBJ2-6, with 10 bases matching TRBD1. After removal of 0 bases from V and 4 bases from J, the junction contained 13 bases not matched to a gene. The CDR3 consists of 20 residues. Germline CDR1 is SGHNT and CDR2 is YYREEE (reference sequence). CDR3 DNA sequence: TGTGCCAGCAGCTTGGACTCCCAGACAGGGGGCGCGCGGGGGGCCAACGTCCTGACTTTC. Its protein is CASSLDSQTGGARGANVLTF. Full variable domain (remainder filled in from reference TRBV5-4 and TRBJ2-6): ETGVTQSPTHLIKTRGQQVTLRCSSQSGHNTVSWYQQALGQGPQFIFQYYREEENGRGNFPPRFSGLQFPNYSSELNVNALELDDSALYLCASSLDSQTGGARGANVLTFGAGSRLTVL.

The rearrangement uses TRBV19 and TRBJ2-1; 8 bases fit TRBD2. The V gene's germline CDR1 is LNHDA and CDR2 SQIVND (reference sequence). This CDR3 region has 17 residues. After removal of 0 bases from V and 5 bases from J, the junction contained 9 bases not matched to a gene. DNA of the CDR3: TGTGCCAGTAGTATAGACGGCCCGGGACTAGGGAACAATGAGCAGTTCTTC. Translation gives CASSIDGPGLGNNEQFF.

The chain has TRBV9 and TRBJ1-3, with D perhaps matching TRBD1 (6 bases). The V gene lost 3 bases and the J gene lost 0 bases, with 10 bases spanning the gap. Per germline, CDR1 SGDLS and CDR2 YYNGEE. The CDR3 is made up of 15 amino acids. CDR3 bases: TGTGCCAGCAGCGGTTTAGGGGGCTCTGGAAACACCATATATTTT. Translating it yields CASSGLGGSGNTIYF. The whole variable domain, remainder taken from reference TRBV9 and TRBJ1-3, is DSGVTQTPKHLITATGQRVTLRCSPRSGDLSVYWYQQSLDQGLQFLIQYYNGEERAKGNILERFSAQQFPDLHSELNLSSLELGDSALYFCASSGLGGSGNTIYFGEGSWLTVV.

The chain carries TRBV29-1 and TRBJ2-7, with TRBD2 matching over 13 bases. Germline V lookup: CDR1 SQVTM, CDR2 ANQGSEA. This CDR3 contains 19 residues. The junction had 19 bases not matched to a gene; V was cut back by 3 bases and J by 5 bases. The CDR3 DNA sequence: TGCAGCGTTGAGACCCATCCGAGGACTAGCGGGGGCACCCTTGACGAGCAGTACTTC. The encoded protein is CSVETHPRTSGGTLDEQYF.

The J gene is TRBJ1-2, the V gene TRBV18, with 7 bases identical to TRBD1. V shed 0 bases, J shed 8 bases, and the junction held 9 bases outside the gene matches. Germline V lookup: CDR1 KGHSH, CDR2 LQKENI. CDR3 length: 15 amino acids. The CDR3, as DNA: TGTGCCAGCTCACCACCGACAGGGCAGTCGAGAGGCTACACCTTC. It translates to CASSPPTGQSRGYTF.

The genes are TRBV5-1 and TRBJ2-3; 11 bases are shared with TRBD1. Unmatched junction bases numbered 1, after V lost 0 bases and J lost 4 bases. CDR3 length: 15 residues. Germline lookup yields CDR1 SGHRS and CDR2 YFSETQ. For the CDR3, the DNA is TGCGCCAGCAGCTTGGGGGACAGGGGGGCAGATACGCAGTATTTT. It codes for CASSLGDRGADTQYF.

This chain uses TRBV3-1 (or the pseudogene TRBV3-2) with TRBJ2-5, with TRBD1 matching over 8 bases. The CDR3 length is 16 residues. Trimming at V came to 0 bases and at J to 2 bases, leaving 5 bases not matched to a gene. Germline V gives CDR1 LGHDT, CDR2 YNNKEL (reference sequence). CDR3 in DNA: TGTGCCAGCAGCCAAGATCGGAGGACAGGGCAAGAGACCCAGTACTTC. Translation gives CASSQDRRTGQETQYF.

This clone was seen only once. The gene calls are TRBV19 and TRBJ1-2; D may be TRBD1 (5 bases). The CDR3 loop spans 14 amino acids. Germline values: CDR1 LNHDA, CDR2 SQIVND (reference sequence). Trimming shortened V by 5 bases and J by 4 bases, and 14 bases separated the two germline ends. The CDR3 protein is CASSLGREVYGYTF. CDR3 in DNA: TGTGCCAGTAGTCTGGGACGGGAGGTCTATGGCTACACCTTC.

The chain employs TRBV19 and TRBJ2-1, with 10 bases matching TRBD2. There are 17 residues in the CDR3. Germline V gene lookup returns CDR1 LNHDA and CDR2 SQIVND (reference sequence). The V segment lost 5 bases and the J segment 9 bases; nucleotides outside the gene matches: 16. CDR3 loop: CASSPPRGLAGAGEQFF. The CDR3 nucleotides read TGTGCCAGTAGTCCGCCCCGAGGGCTAGCGGGAGCCGGTGAGCAGTTCTTC.

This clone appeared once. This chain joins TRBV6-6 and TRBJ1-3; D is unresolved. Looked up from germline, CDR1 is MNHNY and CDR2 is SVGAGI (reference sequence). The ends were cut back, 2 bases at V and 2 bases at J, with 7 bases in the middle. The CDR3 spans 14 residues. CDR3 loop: CASSYGEAGNTIYF. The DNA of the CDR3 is TGTGCCAGCAGTTACGGCGAGGCTGGAAACACCATATATTTT.

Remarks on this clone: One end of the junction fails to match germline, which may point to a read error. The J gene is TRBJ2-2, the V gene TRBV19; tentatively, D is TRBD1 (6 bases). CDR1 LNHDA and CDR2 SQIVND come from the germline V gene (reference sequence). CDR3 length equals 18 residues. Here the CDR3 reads CASSILTSDRHEHRGAVF. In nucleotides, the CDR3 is TGTGCCAGTAGTATACTCACTAGTGACAGGCACGAACACCGGGGAGCTGTTTTT.

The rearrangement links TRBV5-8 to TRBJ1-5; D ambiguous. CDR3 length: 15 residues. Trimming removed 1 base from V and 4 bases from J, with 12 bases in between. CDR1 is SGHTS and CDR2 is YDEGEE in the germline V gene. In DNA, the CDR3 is TGTGCCAGCAGCTTGACCTGGACGGGGAATCAGCCCCAGCATTTT. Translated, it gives CASSLTWTGNQPQHF. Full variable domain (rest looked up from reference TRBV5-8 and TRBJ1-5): EAGVTQSPTHLIKTRGQQATLRCSPISGHTSVYWYQQALGLGLQFLLWYDEGEERNRGNFPPRFSGRQFPNYSSELNVNALELEDSALYLCASSLTWTGNQPQHFGDGTRLSIL.

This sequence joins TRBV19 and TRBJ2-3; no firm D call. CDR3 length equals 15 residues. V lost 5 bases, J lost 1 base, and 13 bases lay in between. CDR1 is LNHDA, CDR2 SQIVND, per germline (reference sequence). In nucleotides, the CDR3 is TGTGCCAGTAGTGTTCAGTTCCTAGGCACAGATACGCAGTATTTT. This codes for CASSVQFLGTDTQYF.

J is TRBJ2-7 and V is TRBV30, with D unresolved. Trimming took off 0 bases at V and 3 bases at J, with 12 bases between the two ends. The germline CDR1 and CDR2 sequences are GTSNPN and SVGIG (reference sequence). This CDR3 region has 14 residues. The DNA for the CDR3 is TGTGCCTGGAGTGTAACCCCTATACGCTACGAGCAGTACTTC. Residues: CAWSVTPIRYEQYF.

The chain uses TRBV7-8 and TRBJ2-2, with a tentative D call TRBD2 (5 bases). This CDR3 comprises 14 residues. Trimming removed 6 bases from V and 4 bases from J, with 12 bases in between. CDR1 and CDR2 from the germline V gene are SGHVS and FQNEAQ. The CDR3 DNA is TGTGCCAGCAGGGACCTGGGGAGCACCGGGGAGCTGTTTTTT. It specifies CASRDLGSTGELFF.

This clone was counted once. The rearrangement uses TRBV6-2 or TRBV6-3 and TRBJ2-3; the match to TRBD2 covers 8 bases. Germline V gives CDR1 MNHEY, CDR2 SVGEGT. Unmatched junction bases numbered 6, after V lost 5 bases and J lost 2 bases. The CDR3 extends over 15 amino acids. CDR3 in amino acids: CASSTRGANTDTQYF. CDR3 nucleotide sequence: TGTGCCAGCAGTACGCGGGGGGCCAACACAGATACGCAGTATTTT.

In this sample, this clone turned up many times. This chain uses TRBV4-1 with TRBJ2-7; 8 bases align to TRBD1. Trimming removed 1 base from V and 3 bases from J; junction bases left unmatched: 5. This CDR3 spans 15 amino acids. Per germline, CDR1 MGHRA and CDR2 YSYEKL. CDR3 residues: CASSQVEGTGYEQYF. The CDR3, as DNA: TGCGCCAGCAGCCAAGTGGAAGGGACAGGCTACGAGCAGTACTTC.

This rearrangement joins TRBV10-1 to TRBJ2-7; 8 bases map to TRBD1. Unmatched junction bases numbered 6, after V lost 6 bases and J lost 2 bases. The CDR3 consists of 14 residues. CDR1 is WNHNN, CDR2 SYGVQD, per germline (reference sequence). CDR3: CASSAGTGTYEQYF. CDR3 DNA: TGCGCCAGCAGCGCCGGGACAGGAACCTACGAGCAGTACTTC.

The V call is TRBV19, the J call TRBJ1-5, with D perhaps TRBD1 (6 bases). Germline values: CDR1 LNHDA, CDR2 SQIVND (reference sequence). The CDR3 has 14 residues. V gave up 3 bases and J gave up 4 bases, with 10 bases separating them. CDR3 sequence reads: CASSMGAQNQPQHF. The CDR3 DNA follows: TGTGCCAGTAGTATGGGGGCCCAAAATCAGCCCCAGCATTTT.

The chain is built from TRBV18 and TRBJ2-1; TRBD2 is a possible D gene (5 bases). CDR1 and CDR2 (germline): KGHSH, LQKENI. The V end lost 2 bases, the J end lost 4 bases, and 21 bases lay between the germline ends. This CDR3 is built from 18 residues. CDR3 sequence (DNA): TGTGCCAGCTCACCATTTATGGCGGCTGAGGGTTCGTACAATGAGCAGTTCTTC. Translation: CASSPFMAAEGSYNEQFF.

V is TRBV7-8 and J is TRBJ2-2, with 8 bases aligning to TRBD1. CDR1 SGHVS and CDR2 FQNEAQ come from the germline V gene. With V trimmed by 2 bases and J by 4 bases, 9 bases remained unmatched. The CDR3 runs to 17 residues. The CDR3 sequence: CASSLHQGARGTGELFF. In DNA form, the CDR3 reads TGTGCCAGCAGCTTACACCAGGGGGCGCGGGGCACCGGGGAGCTGTTTTTT.